One sample yielded the 25 T cell receptor beta chains listed below, sequenced in a study of early T cells in non-severe SARS-CoV-2 infection. TCRdb reanalysed the 5' RACE reads using MiXCR and keeps one entry per CDR3 protein. The data show tens of thousands of distinct CDR3 sequences, approximately 17% seen once. Source: whole blood, taken at baseline. These receptors all stem from an adult who was a healthcare worker with PCR-confirmed SARS-CoV-2 infection or an uninfected control (not recorded which).

The chain recombines TRBV30 with TRBJ2-7; D possibly corresponds to TRBD1 (6 bases). Germline loops: CDR1 GTSNPN, CDR2 SVGIG (reference sequence). V was clipped by 3 bases and J by 7 bases, with 13 bases between them. CDR3 length equals 12 residues. DNA of the CDR3: TGTGCCTGGAGCGCCAACAGGGCTGAGCAGTACTTC. Encoded protein: CAWSANRAEQYF.

The chain uses TRBV28 and TRBJ1-2; D unresolved. The CDR3 extends over 13 amino acids. Trimming took 7 bases from V and 3 from J, leaving 12 bases between them. Per the germline V gene, CDR1 is MDHEN and CDR2 is SYDVKM. In DNA, the CDR3 is TGTGCCAGCATTAAGCAGTCATACTATGGCTACACCTTC. The encoded protein is CASIKQSYYGYTF.

This clonotype was detected only a few times. The gene calls are TRBV30 and TRBJ1-5; D remains ambiguous. This CDR3 contains 12 residues. Per the germline V gene, CDR1 is GTSNPN and CDR2 is SVGIG (reference sequence). The V end lost 2 bases, the J end lost 4 bases, and 6 bases lay between the germline ends. This CDR3 is CAWSRGNQPQHF. CDR3 in DNA: TGTGCCTGGAGTCGGGGAAATCAGCCCCAGCATTTT.

There are many counts of this clonotype. The chain uses TRBV20-1 and TRBJ2-5; 8 bases match TRBD2. Germline CDR1 and CDR2: DFQATT and SNEGSKA (reference sequence). The CDR3 is 14 residues long. V shed 0 bases, J shed 9 bases, and the junction held 9 bases outside the gene matches. The CDR3 region has the DNA TGCAGTGCTAGAGACGCGGGAGGCCCGGCGGCCCAGTACTTC. Protein product: CSARDAGGPAAQYF.

The table lists this clonotype with many counts. CDR3 sequence reads: CSAGSGAKPYEQYF. The CDR3 region has the DNA TGCAGTGCCGGAAGTGGTGCGAAGCCCTACGAGCAGTACTTC. This chain uses TRBV20-1 with TRBJ2-7, with unresolved D. V was cut by 6 bases and J by 2 bases, with 17 bases left in between. The CDR3 contains 14 residues. Looked up from germline, CDR1 is DFQATT and CDR2 is SNEGSKA (reference sequence).

This chain links TRBV10-3 with TRBJ2-1; TRBD2 aligns across 9 bases. CDR1 is ENHRY and CDR2 is SYGVKD in the germline V gene. V lost 2 bases to trimming and J lost 2 bases; unmatched junction nucleotides: 1. The CDR3 extends over 15 amino acids. The CDR3 sequence: CAISEGLAPYNEQFF. In nucleotides, the CDR3 is TGTGCCATCAGTGAGGGACTAGCGCCCTACAATGAGCAGTTCTTC.

This clonotype occurred many times. The V call is TRBV27, the J call TRBJ2-2, with D unresolved. The V gene's germline CDR1 is MNHEY and CDR2 SMNVEV (reference sequence). Trimming removed 6 bases from V and 2 bases from J, with 10 bases in between. The CDR3 runs 14 residues. As DNA, the CDR3 is TGTGCCAGCAGAAGGACCCGAAACACCGGGGAGCTGTTTTTT. Amino acid sequence: CASRRTRNTGELFF.

There are many counts of this clonotype. The V call is TRBV5-4, the J call TRBJ1-1; D uncertain. The CDR3 consists of 14 residues. Trimming left V 4 bases short and J 0 bases short, with 10 bases between. Germline assignment: CDR1 SGHNT and CDR2 YYREEE (reference sequence). This CDR3 reads CASSPAGLNTEAFF. CDR3 bases: TGTGCCAGCAGCCCCGCGGGCTTGAACACTGAAGCTTTCTTT.

The rearrangement uses TRBV3-1 and TRBJ2-7; D gene ambiguous. CDR3 length: 12 residues. V lost 3 bases and J lost 6, with 9 bases in between. Germline CDR1 is LGHDT and CDR2 is YNNKEL (reference sequence). CDR3 region: CASSQRVGEQYF. In DNA form, the CDR3 reads TGTGCCAGCAGCCAGAGAGTTGGCGAGCAGTACTTC.

This clonotype was counted ten times or more. This rearrangement joins TRBV12-5 to TRBJ2-3; D may be TRBD2 (5 bases). V lost 5 bases and J lost 4, with 13 bases in between. The CDR3 contains 14 residues. CDR1 and CDR2 from the germline V gene are LGHNT and FRNRAP. CDR3 DNA: TGTGCTAGTGGTCCACCCGAGGAGGCAGATACGCAGTATTTT. This translates into CASGPPEEADTQYF.

This chain links TRBV6-6 with TRBJ2-1, with 7 bases identical to TRBD1. J was trimmed by 9 bases and V by 5 bases; bases with no gene match: 16. CDR3 length equals 16 residues. Germline V CDR1 and CDR2: MNHNY, SVGAGI (reference sequence). CDR3 DNA sequence: TGTGCCAGCAGTCGGTCCGGTGTACAGGGGATGGGTGAGCAGTTCTTC. Translation: CASSRSGVQGMGEQFF.

This clonotype was observed a few times. The V call is TRBV18, the J call TRBJ2-1; TRBD2 matches 10 bases. This CDR3 spans 15 amino acids. Unmatched junction bases numbered 13, after V lost 7 bases and J lost 10 bases. The germline V gene encodes CDR1 KGHSH and CDR2 LQKENI. CDR3 nucleotide sequence: TGTGCCAGCTTTGGCCTAGCGGGAGCGGAGAGAGAGCAGTTCTTC. Its translation is CASFGLAGAEREQFF. The full variable domain, rest sourced from reference TRBV18 and TRBJ2-1, is NAGVMQNPRHLVRRRGQEARLRCSPMKGHSHVYWYRQLPEEGLKFMVYLQKENIIDESGMPKERFSAEFPKEGPSILRIQQVVRGDSAAYFCASFGLAGAEREQFFGPGTRLTVL.

There are a few counts of this clonotype. V gene TRBV5-1 combines with J gene TRBJ2-2; tentative D call: TRBD2 (5 bases). The V and J ends lost 0 bases and 6 bases respectively, with 9 bases between them. This CDR3 spans 14 amino acids. In germline, CDR1 is SGHRS, CDR2 YFSETQ. The CDR3 loop reads CASSLGLSAGELFF. CDR3 nucleotide sequence: TGCGCCAGCAGCTTGGGACTATCGGCCGGGGAGCTGTTTTTT.

This chain connects TRBV7-3 to TRBJ2-1; 7 bases line up with TRBD2. V trimming: 1 base; J trimming: 6 bases; junction bases outside the gene matches: 6. This CDR3 comprises 15 residues. Germline CDR1 SGHTA, CDR2 FQGTGA. The CDR3 region has the DNA TGTGCCAGCAGCTTAAACGGACTAGTAGTCAATGAGCAGTTCTTC. Translated: CASSLNGLVVNEQFF. Together with reference TRBV7-3 and TRBJ2-1, the CDR3 gives the full variable domain: GAGVSQTPSNKVTEKGKYVELRCDPISGHTALYWYRQSLGQGPEFLIYFQGTGAADDSGLPNDRFFAVRPEGSVSTLKIQRTERGDSAVYLCASSLNGLVVNEQFFGPGTRLTVL.

This clonotype has more than one count but fewer than ten. The chain combines TRBV4-3 with TRBJ2-3, with 9 nucleotides matching TRBD2. There are 16 residues in the CDR3. The V segment lost 2 bases and the J segment 2 bases; nucleotides outside the gene matches: 5. Looked up from germline, CDR1 is LGHNA and CDR2 is YSLEER. DNA for the CDR3: TGCGCCAGCAGCCAACATAGCGGGAGCAACACAGATACGCAGTATTTT. Amino acid sequence: CASSQHSGSNTDTQYF.

The CDR3 DNA follows: TGCAGTGCACCAACTAGCGGGTCTTACAATGAGCAGTTCTTC. Amino acid sequence: CSAPTSGSYNEQFF. The V and J genes are TRBV20-1 and TRBJ2-1; 9 bases map to TRBD2. Germline assignment: CDR1 DFQATT and CDR2 SNEGSKA (reference sequence). Trimming cost V 6 bases and J 4 bases; bases outside gene matches: 7. This CDR3 is 14 amino acids long.

This clonotype has at least ten counts. CDR3 coding DNA: TGTGCCAGCAAGGGGAGAGGGGCCAACGTCCTGACTTTC. Its translation: CASKGRGANVLTF. This chain connects TRBV6-2 or TRBV6-3 to TRBJ2-6; the D gene could be TRBD1 or TRBD2 (5 bases each). Trimming shortened V by 7 bases and J by 4 bases, and 8 bases separated the two germline ends. This CDR3 spans 13 amino acids. CDR1 is MNHEY and CDR2 is SVGEGT in the germline V gene.

The chain has TRBV11-2 and TRBJ2-3, with D possibly matching TRBD2 (5 bases). Per germline, CDR1 SGHAT and CDR2 FQNNGV. The CDR3 runs to 17 residues. Trimming removed 8 bases from V and 4 bases from J, with 25 bases in between. For the CDR3, the DNA is TGTGCCAGCTCTCGTCTGGTCCTTAGCGCTCAGGCAGATACGCAGTATTTT. Its protein is CASSRLVLSAQADTQYF.

The genes are TRBV7-2 and TRBJ2-7; weak D call: TRBD2 (6 bases). Germline V lookup: CDR1 SGHTA, CDR2 FQGNSA. The CDR3 covers 12 residues. Trimming removed 5 bases from V and 2 bases from J, with 7 bases in between. The CDR3 spells CASSGGTYEQYF. In nucleotides, the CDR3 is TGTGCCAGCAGCGGAGGGACCTACGAGCAGTACTTC.

V is TRBV5-4 and J is TRBJ2-5; 9 positions match TRBD2. After removal of 1 base from V and 4 bases from J, the junction contained 2 bases not matched to a gene. The CDR3 extends over 14 amino acids. CDR1 and CDR2 from the germline V gene are SGHNT and YYREEE (reference sequence). CDR3 amino acids: CASSLKLAGETQYF. CDR3 bases: TGTGCCAGCAGCTTGAAACTAGCGGGAGAGACCCAGTACTTC.

The table lists this clonotype with many counts. DNA for the CDR3: TGTGCCAGCAGCAAGGGGACAGGGAACACTGAAGCTTTCTTT. It encodes CASSKGTGNTEAFF. The chain employs TRBV21-1 and TRBJ1-1; the DNA was not used to check the table's D call, TRBD1. TRBV21-1 has pseudogene status. The CDR3 spans 14 residues.

This clonotype was counted a few times. The chain recombines TRBV14 with TRBJ2-3; D is possibly TRBD2 (6 bases). V lost 1 base and J lost 3, with 14 bases in between. Germline assignment: CDR1 SGHDN and CDR2 FVKESK. The CDR3 extends over 16 amino acids. The CDR3 spells CASSQVRDSKTDTQYF. As DNA, the CDR3 is TGTGCCAGCAGCCAAGTTCGGGACTCGAAGACAGATACGCAGTATTTT.

This clonotype was observed a few times. J is TRBJ2-7 and V is TRBV18; 7 nucleotides align to TRBD1. CDR3 length: 14 residues. Germline V gives CDR1 KGHSH, CDR2 LQKENI. J gave up 0 bases and V 4 bases, and 3 bases lay outside the gene matches. The CDR3 DNA is TGTGCCAGCTCACTAGGGGGCCTCTCCTACGAGCAGTACTTC. This sequence encodes CASSLGGLSYEQYF.

This sequence joins TRBV20-1 and TRBJ2-1; D is perhaps TRBD1 or TRBD2 (6 bases each). CDR3 size: 13 residues. Germline-derived CDR1 and CDR2 are DFQATT and SNEGSKA (reference sequence). V shed 2 bases and J shed 9 bases, with 14 bases lying between them. CDR3 sequence reads: CSARKGEAGEQFF. CDR3 coding DNA: TGCAGTGCTAGAAAGGGGGAGGCGGGTGAGCAGTTCTTC.

The rearrangement links TRBV5-6 to TRBJ2-5; D may be TRBD1 or TRBD2 (6 bases each). Germline-derived CDR1 and CDR2 are SGHDT and YYEEEE. The CDR3 extends over 16 amino acids. V was cut by 2 bases and J by 0 bases, with 14 bases left in between. Here the CDR3 DNA reads TGTGCCAGCAGCTTAAGGGGGGTTCCTTACCAAGAGACCCAGTACTTC. Protein product: CASSLRGVPYQETQYF.